These T cell receptor beta chains were read from a single sample in a study of regulatory T cells in long-lasting Graves disease. TCRdb independently ran MiXCR on the multiplex PCR reads; one entry per CDR3 protein. Of 450,000 to 600,000 distinct CDR3 sequences in the sample, around 15% are singletons; the top ten hold 12%. This sample was also put to use in a study of T cells in Graves' hyperthyroidism and ophthalmopathy.

The specimen was peripheral blood mononuclear cells (PBMCs), collected at new diagnosis, from a patient treated with antithyroid drugs. These receptors were collected from a man aged 40-55 years with Graves disease. The CDR3 runs from the conserved cysteine through the conserved F or W. The order of the fields is D gene, V gene, CDR3 length, J gene, clone size, CDR3 protein, CDR3 DNA. D genes are given only for firm matches. Size values are once, few and many counts, or a class for expanded clones, and some rows have none.

TRBD2	TRBV7-7	14	TRBJ2-2	-	CASSPGLASGELFF	TGTGCTAGCAGCCCGGGACTAGCCTCCGGGGAGCTGTTTTTT
-	TRBV4-1	18	TRBJ2-5	few	CASSQVGGQLKDQETQYF	TGCGCCAGCAGCCAAGTCGGGGGTCAACTGAAGGACCAAGAGACCCAGTACTTC
-	TRBV11-1	16	TRBJ2-7	many	CASSDKPGTKSYEQYF	TGTGCCAGCAGCGACAAACCCGGGACAAAATCCTACGAGCAGTACTTC
TRBD2	TRBV6-1	14	TRBJ2-2	-	CASSELAGAGELFF	TGTGCCAGCAGTGAACTAGCGGGAGCCGGGGAGCTGTTTTTT
-	TRBV28	14	TRBJ2-7	many	CATFSGGLAYEQYF	TGTGCCACCTTCTCCGGGGGTTTAGCCTACGAGCAGTACTTC
TRBD1	TRBV6-1	14	TRBJ1-2	many	CASRRTGVGYGYTF	TGTGCCAGCAGGAGGACAGGGGTGGGCTATGGCTACACCTTC
-	TRBV12-3/TRBV12-4	14	TRBJ2-2	few	CASSPEGYSGELFF	TGTGCCAGCAGTCCAGAAGGTTACTCCGGGGAGCTGTTTTTT
-	TRBV20-1	12	TRBJ2-7	many	CSARQGFGEQYF	TGCAGTGCTAGACAGGGATTTGGCGAGCAGTACTTC
TRBD1	TRBV19	16	TRBJ2-2	few	CASSIRTGENTGELFF	TGTGCCAGTAGTATAAGGACAGGAGAGAACACCGGGGAGCTGTTTTTT
-	TRBV30	10	TRBJ1-1	-	CAWWGTEAFF	TGTGCCTGGTGGGGCACTGAAGCTTTCTTT
-	TRBV24-1	10	TRBJ2-7	many	CATRRDGQYF	TGTGCCACCAGAAGGGATGGGCAGTACTTC
-	TRBV28	17	TRBJ2-7	many	CASSLSLRGRLSYEQYF	TGTGCCAGCAGTTTATCTCTCCGGGGACGCCTGTCCTACGAGCAGTACTTC
TRBD1	TRBV6-1	14	TRBJ1-2	few	CASSAGQNNYGYTF	TGTGCCAGCAGTGCGGGACAGAATAACTATGGCTACACCTTC
-	TRBV19	14	TRBJ2-2	-	CATRRVSVTGELFF	TGTGCCACCAGACGAGTCAGCGTTACCGGGGAGCTGTTTTTT
-	TRBV29-1	12	TRBJ2-5	few	CSVEWLQETQYF	TGCAGCGTTGAATGGCTCCAAGAGACCCAGTACTTC
-	TRBV6-1	12	TRBJ2-1	-	CASNRGGNEQFF	TGTGCCAGCAACCGCGGCGGGAATGAGCAGTTCTTC